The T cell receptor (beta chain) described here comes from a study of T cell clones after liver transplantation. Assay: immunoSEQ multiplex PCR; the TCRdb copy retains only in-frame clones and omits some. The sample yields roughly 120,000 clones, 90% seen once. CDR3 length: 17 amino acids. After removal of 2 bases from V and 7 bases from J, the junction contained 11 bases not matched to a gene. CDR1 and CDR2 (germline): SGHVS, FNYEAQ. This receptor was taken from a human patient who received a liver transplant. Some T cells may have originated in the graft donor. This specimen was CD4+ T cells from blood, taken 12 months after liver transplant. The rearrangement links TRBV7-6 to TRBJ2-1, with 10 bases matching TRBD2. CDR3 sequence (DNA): TGTGCCAGCAGCTTATGGTCGGTTAGCGGGAGGCTTAATGAGCAGTTCTTC. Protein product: CASSLWSVSGRLNEQFF.